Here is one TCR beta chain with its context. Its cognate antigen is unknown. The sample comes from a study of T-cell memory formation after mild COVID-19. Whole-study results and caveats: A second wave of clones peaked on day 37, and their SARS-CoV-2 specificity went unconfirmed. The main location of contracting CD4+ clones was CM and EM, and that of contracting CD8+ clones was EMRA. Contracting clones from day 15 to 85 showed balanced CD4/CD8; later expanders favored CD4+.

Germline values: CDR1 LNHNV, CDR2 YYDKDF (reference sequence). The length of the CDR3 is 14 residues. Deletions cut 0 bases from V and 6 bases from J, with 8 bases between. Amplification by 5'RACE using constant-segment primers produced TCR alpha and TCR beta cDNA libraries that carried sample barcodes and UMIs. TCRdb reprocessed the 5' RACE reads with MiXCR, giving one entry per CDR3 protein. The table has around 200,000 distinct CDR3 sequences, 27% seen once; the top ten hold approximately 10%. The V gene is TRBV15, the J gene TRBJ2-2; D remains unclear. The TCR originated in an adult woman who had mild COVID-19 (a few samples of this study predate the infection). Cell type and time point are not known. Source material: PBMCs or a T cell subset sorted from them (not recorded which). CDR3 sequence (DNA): TGTGCCACCAGCAGAGATCTGGGTCCCGGGGAGCTGTTTTTT. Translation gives CATSRDLGPGELFF.